This TCR beta chain is from a study of neoadjuvant nivolumab and ipilimumab in lung cancer. Study-level background: Nivolumab 3 mg/kg was given days 1, 15 and 29, plus ipilimumab 1 mg/kg day 1 in combination. Study observations and caveats: Resected-tumor TCR richness correlated positively with pretherapy blood richness. Only two of four nivolumab-treated tumors gained richness and clonality by surgery. TCR richness and clonality were higher in tumors than adjacent uninvolved lung.

The CDR3 extends over 15 amino acids. V dropped 0 bases and J dropped 7 bases, with 13 bases sitting between them. Germline loops: CDR1 SGHKS, CDR2 YYEKEE (reference sequence). Data came from immunoSEQ multiplex PCR; TCRdb stores just in-frame clones and leaves some out. The table includes roughly 9,900 clones, roughly four fifths detected once. Of note for this clone: The antigen is undetermined.

The TCR originated in an adult with non-small cell lung cancer. Here the sequenced sample was peripheral blood, taken before neoadjuvant nivolumab, alone or with ipilimumab. V and J are TRBV5-5 and TRBJ1-4; TRBD1 is a possible D gene (6 bases). The CDR3 DNA sequence: TGTGCCAGCAGCTTGGCGGGGGCCGGGGGTGAAAAACTGTTTTTT. This translates into CASSLAGAGGEKLFF.